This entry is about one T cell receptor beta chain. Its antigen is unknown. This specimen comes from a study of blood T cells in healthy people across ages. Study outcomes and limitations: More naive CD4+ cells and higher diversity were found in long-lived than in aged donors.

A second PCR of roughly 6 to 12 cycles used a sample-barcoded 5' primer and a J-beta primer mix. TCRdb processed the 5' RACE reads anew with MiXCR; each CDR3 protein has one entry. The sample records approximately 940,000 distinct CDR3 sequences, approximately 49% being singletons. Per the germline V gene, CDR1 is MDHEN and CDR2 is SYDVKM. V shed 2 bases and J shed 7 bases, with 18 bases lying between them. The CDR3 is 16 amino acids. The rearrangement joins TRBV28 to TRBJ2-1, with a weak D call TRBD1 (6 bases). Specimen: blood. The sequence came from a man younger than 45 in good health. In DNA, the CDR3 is TGTGCCAGCAGTTTACTACAGGGTGGTTTGTCGAATGAGCAGTTCTTC. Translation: CASSLLQGGLSNEQFF.